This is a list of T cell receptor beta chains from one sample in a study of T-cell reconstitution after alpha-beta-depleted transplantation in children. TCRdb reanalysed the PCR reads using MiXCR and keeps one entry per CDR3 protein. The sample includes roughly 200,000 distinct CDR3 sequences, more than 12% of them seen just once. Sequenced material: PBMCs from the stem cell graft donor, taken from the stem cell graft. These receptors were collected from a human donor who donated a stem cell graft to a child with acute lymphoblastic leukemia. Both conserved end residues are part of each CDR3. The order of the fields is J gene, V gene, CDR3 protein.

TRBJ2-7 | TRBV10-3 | CAISEGLAGSYEQYF
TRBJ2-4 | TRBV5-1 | CASSLEAGLAKNIQYF
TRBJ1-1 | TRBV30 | CAWIRHTEAFF
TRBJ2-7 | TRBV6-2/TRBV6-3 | CATSRAGGTYEQYF
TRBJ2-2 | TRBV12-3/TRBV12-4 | CASSNGGLNTGELFF
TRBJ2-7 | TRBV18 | CASSPTSGRVHEQYF
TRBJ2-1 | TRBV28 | CASSFTGNANEQFF
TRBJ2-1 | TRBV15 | CATSRDFGGAGMEQFF
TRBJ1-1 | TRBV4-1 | CASSRLAGMLGRGGNTEAFF
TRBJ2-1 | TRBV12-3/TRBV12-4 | CASSWGLDVGNEQFF
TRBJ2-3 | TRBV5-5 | CASSPGLAGGPDGTQYF
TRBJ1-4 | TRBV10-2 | CASSERGRSEKLFF
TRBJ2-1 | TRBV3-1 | CASSPPGGLAGLDEQFF
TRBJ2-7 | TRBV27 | CASSRTSGSSRRDEQYF
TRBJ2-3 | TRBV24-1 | CATSEWGVTQYF